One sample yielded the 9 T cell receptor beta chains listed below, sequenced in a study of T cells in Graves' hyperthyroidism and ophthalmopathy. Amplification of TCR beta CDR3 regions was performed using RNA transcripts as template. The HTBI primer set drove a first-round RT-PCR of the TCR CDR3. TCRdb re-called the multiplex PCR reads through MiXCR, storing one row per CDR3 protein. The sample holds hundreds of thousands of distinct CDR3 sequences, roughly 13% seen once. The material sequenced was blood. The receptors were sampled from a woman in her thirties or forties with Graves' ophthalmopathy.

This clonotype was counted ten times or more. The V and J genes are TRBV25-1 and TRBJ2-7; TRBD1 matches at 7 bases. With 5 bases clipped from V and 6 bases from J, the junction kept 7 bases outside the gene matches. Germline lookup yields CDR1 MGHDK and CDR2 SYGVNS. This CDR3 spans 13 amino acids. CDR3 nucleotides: TGTGCCAGCAGTAGCACAGGGGAAGGCGAGCAGTACTTC. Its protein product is CASSSTGEGEQYF.

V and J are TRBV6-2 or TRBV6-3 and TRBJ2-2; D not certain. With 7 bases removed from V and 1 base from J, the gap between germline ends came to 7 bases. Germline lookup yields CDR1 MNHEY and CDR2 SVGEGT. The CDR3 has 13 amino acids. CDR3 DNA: TGTGCCAGCAATTTCCTGAACACCGGGGAGCTGTTTTTT. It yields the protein CASNFLNTGELFF.

In DNA form, the CDR3 reads TGCGCCAGCAGCCAAGCAGGGGTTAGCAATCAGCCCCAGCATTTT. Translated, it gives CASSQAGVSNQPQHF. V and J are TRBV4-1 and TRBJ1-5; maybe TRBD1 (6 bases). Germline CDR1 is MGHRA and CDR2 is YSYEKL. The CDR3 loop spans 15 amino acids. The V and J ends lost 1 base and 0 bases respectively, with 7 bases between them.

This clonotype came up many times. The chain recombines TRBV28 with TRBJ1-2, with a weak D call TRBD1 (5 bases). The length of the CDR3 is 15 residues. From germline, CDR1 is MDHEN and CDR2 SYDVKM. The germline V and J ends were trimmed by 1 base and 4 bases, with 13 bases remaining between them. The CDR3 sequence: CASSLSGGVSYGYTF. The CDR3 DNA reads TGTGCCAGCAGTTTATCGGGGGGAGTTAGCTATGGCTACACCTTC.

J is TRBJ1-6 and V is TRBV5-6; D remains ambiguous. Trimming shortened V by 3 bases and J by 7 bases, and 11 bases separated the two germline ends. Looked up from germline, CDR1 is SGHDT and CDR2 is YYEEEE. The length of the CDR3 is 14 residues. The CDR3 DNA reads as TGTGCCAGCAGCTCCGGTGAGGTAAATTCACCCCTCCACTTT. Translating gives CASSSGEVNSPLHF.

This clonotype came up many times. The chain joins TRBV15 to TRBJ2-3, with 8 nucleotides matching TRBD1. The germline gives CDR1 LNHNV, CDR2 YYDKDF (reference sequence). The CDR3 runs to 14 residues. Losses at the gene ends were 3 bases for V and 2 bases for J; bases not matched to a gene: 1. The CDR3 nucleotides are TGTGCCACCAGCAGGACAGGGGCCACAGATACGCAGTATTTT. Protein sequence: CATSRTGATDTQYF.

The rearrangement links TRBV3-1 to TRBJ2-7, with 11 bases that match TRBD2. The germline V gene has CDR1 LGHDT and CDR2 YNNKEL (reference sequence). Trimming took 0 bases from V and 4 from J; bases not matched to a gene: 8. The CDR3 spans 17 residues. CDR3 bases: TGTGCCAGCAGCCAAGATCCCCAGGCTAGCGGGAGGTACGAGCAGTACTTC. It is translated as CASSQDPQASGRYEQYF.

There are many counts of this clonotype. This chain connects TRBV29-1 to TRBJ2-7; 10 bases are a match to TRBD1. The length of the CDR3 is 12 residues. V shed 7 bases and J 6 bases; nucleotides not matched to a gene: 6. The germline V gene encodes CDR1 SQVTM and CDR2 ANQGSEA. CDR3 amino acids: CSATDRGSEQYF. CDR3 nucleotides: TGCAGCGCGACGGACAGGGGGAGCGAGCAGTACTTC.

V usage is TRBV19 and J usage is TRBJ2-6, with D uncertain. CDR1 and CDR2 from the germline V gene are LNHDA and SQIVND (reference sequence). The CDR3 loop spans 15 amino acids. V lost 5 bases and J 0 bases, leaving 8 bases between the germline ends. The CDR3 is CASSPRGSGANVLTF. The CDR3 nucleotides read TGTGCCAGTAGTCCAAGAGGCTCTGGGGCCAACGTCCTGACTTTC. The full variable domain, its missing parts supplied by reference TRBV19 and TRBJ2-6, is DGGITQSPKYLFRKEGQNVTLSCEQNLNHDAMYWYRQDPGQGLRLIYYSQIVNDFQKGDIAEGYSVSREKKESFPLTVTSAQKNPTAFYLCASSPRGSGANVLTFGAGSRLTVL.